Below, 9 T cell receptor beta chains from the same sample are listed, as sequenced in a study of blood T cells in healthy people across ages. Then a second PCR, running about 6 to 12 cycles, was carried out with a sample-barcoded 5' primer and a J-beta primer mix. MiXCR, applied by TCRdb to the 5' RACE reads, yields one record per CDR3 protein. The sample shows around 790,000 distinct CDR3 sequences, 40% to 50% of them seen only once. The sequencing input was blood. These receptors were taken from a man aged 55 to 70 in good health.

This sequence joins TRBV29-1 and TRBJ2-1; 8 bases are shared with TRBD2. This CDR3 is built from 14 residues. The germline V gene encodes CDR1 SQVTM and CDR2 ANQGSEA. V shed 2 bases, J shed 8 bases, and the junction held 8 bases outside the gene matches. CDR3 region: CSVENGRGVHEQFF. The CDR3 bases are TGCAGCGTTGAAAACGGGAGGGGGGTCCATGAGCAGTTCTTC.

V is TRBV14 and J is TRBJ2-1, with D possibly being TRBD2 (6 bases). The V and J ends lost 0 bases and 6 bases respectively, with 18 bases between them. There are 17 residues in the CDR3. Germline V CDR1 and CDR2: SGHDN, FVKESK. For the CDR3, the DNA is TGTGCCAGCAGCCAAGATTTGACACTAGCCGGGCGCAATGAGCAGTTCTTC. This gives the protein CASSQDLTLAGRNEQFF.

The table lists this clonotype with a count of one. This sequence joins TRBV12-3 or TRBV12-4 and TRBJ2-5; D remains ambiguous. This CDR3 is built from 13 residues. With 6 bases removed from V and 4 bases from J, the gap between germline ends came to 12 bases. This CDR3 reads CASRQISGETQYF. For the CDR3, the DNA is TGTGCCAGCAGGCAAATTTCTGGAGAGACCCAGTACTTC.

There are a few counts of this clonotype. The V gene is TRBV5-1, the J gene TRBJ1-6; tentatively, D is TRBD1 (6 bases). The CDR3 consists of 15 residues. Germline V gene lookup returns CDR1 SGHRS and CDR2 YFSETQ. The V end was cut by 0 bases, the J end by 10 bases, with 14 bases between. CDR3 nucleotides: TGCGCCAGCAGCTTGGCAACACAGGGTTCATCACCCCTCCACTTT. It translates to CASSLATQGSSPLHF.

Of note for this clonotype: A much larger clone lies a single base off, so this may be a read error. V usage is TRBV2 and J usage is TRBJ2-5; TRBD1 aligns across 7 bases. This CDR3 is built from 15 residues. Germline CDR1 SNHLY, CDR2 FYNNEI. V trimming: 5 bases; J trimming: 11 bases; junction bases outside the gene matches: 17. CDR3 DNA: TGTGCCAGCAGTTCGGGGCGCGGACAGGCCAATGAGCAGTACTTC. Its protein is CASSSGRGQANEQYF.

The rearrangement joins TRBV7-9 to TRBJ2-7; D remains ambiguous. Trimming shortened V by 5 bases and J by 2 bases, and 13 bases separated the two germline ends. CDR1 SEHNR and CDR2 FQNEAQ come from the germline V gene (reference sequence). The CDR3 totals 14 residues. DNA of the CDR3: TGTGCCAGCAGCCAGACGGACCGACCCTACGAGCAGTACTTC. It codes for CASSQTDRPYEQYF. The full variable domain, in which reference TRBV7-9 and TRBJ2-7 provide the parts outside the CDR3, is DTGVSQNPRHKITKRGQNVTFRCDPISEHNRLYWYRQTLGQGPEFLTYFQNEAQLEKSRLLSDRFSAERPKGSFSTLEIQRTEQGDSAMYLCASSQTDRPYEQYFGPGTRLTVT.

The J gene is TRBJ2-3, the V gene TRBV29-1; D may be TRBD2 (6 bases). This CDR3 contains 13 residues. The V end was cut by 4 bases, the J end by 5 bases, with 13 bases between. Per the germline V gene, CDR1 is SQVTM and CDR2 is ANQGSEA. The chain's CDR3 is CSVGQGLGDTQYF. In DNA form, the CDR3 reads TGCAGCGTTGGGCAGGGACTCGGAGATACGCAGTATTTT.

The CDR3 spells CASSATGTSQETQFF. The CDR3 region has the DNA TGTGCCAGCAGCGCAACCGGGACTAGCCAAGAGACTCAGTTCTTC. The chain uses TRBV7-2 and TRBJ2-1, with 9 bases identical to TRBD2. This CDR3 spans 15 amino acids. Germline V gives CDR1 SGHTA, CDR2 FQGNSA. Unmatched junction bases numbered 15, after V lost 5 bases and J lost 13 bases.

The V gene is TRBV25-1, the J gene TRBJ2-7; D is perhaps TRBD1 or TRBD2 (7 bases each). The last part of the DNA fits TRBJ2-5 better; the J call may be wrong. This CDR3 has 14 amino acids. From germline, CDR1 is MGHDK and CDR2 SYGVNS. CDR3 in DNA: TGTGCCAGCGGGGGGGACAGTAGGGCGGAGACCCAGTACTTC. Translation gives CASGGDSRAETQYF.